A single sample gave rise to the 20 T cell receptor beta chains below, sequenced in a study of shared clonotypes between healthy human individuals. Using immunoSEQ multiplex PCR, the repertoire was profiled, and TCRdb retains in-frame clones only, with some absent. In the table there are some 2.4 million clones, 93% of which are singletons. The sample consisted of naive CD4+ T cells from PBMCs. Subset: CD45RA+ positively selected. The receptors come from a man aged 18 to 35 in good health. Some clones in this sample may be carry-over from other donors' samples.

The CDR3 sequence is CASLSSGSYNEQFF. The CDR3 region has the DNA TGTGCCAGCTTATCCTCTGGGTCCTACAATGAGCAGTTCTTC. The V and J genes are TRBV28 and TRBJ2-1, with D hard to call. The germline CDR1 and CDR2 sequences are MDHEN and SYDVKM. The CDR3 covers 14 residues. V lost 8 bases and J 1 base, leaving 12 bases between the germline ends.

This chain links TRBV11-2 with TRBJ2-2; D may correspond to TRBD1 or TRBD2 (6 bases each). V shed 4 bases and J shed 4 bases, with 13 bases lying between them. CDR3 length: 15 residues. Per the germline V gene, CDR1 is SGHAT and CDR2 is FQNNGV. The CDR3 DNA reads TGTGCCAGCAGCTCCATAGGGGGGCCCACCGGGGAGCTGTTTTTT. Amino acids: CASSSIGGPTGELFF.

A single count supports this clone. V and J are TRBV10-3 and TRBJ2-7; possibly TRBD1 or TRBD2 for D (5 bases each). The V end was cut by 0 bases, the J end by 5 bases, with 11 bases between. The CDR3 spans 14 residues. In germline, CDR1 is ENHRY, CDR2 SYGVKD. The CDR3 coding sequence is TGTGCCATCAGTGAGTCTGGGGGTAGGAACGAGCAGTACTTC. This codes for CAISESGGRNEQYF.

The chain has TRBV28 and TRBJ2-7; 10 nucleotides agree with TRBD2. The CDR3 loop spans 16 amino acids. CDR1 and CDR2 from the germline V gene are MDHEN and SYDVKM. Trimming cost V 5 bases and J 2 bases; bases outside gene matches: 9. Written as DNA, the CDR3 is TGTGCCAGCAGTACCCATAGCGGGAGGTCTCCCTACGAGCAGTACTTC. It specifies CASSTHSGRSPYEQYF. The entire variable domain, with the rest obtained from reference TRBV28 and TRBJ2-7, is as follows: DVKVTQSSRYLVKRTGEKVFLECVQDMDHENMFWYRQDPGLGLRLIYFSYDVKMKEKGDIPEGYSVSREKKERFSLILESASTNQTSMYLCASSTHSGRSPYEQYFGPGTRLTVT.

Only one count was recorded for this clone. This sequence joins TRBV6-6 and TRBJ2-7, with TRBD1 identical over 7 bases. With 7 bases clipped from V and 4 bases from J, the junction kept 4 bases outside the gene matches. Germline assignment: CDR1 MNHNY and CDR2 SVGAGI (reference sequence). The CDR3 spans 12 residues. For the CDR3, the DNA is TGTGCCAGCACGGGACAGCAATACGAGCAGTACTTC. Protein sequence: CASTGQQYEQYF.

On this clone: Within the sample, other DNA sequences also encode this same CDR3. This CDR3 is CASSLTGVDTQYF. For the CDR3, the DNA is TGTGCCAGCAGCCTTACGGGTGTAGATACGCAGTATTTT. V and J are TRBV7-3 and TRBJ2-3; D is undetermined. The CDR3 length is 13 residues. CDR1 is SGHTA, CDR2 FQGTGA, per germline. V lost 5 bases and J lost 5, with 11 bases in between.

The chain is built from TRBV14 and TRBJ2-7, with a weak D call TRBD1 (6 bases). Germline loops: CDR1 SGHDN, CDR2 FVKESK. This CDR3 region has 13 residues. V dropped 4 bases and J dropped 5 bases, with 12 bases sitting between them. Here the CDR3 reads CASSLQGTHEQYF. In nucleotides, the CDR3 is TGTGCCAGCAGCCTACAGGGTACCCACGAGCAGTACTTC.

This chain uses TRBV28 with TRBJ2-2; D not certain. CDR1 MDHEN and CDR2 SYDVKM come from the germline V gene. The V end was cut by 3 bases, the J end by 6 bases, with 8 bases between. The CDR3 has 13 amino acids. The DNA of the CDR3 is TGTGCCAGCAGTTTGCCAATCCCCGGGGAGCTGTTTTTT. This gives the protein CASSLPIPGELFF.

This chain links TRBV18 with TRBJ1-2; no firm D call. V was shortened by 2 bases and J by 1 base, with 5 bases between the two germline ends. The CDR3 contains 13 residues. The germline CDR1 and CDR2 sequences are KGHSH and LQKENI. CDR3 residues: CASSPWRNYGYTF. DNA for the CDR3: TGTGCCAGCTCACCATGGCGTAACTATGGCTACACCTTC.

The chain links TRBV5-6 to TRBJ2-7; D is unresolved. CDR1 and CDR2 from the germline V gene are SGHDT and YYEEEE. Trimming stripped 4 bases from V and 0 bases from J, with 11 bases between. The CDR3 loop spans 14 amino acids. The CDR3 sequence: CASSPPGDSYEQYF. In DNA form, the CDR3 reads TGTGCCAGCAGCCCCCCTGGGGACTCCTACGAGCAGTACTTC.

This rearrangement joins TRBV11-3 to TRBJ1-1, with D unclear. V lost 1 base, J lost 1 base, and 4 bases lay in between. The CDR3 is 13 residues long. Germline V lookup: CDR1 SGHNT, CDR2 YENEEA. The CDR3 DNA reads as TGTGCCAGCAGCTTAGTGCGGAACACTGAAGCTTTCTTT. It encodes CASSLVRNTEAFF.

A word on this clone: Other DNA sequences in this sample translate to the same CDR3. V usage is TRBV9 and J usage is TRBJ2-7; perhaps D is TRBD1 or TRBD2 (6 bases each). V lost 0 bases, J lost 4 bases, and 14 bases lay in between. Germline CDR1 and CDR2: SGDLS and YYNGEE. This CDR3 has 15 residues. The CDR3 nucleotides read TGTGCCAGCAGCGTAGAACCGGGGGCCTCGTACGAGCAGTACTTC. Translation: CASSVEPGASYEQYF.

The CDR3 loop reads CASSLINREPGTGELFF. The CDR3, as DNA: TGCGCCAGCTCCCTAATAAACAGGGAGCCCGGCACCGGGGAGCTGTTTTTT. This rearrangement joins TRBV4-3 to TRBJ2-2; maybe TRBD1 (6 bases). V dropped 8 bases and J dropped 4 bases, with 23 bases sitting between them. CDR1 LGHNA and CDR2 YSLEER come from the germline V gene. The length of the CDR3 is 17 residues.

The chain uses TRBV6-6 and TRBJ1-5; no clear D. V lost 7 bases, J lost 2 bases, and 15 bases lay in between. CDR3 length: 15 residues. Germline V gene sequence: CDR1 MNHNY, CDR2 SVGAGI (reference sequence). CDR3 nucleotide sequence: TGTGCCAGCAACCCGGACTCGGGAGGCAATCAGCCCCAGCATTTT. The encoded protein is CASNPDSGGNQPQHF.

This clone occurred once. The CDR3: CASSLNPLQGTEAFF. CDR3 DNA sequence: TGTGCCAGCAGCTTAAACCCCCTTCAGGGCACTGAAGCTTTCTTT. The chain combines TRBV11-2 with TRBJ1-1; a weak D match, TRBD1 (5 bases). Per the germline V gene, CDR1 is SGHAT and CDR2 is FQNNGV. The CDR3 is 15 residues long. The ends were cut back, 2 bases at V and 4 bases at J, with 14 bases in the middle.

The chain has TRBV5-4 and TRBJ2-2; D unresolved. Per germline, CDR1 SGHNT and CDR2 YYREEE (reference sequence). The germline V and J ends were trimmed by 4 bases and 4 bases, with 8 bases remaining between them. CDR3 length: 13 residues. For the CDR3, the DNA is TGTGCCAGCAGCCGTGACACCACCGGGGAGCTGTTTTTT. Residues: CASSRDTTGELFF. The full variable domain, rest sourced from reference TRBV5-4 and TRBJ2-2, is ETGVTQSPTHLIKTRGQQVTLRCSSQSGHNTVSWYQQALGQGPQFIFQYYREEENGRGNFPPRFSGLQFPNYSSELNVNALELDDSALYLCASSRDTTGELFFGEGSRLTVL.

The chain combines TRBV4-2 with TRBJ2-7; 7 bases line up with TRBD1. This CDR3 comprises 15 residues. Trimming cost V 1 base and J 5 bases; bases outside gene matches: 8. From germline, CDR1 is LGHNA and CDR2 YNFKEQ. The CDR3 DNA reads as TGTGCCAGCAGCCAAGCCGAGACAGGGCGCAACGAGCAGTACTTC. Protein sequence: CASSQAETGRNEQYF.

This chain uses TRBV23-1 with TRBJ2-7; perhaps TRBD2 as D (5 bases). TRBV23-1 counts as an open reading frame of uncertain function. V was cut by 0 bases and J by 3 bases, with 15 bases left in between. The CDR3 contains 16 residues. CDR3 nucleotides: TGCGCCAGCAGTCAATCTCGCTACCTGAGGGACTACGAGCAGTACTTC. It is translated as CASSQSRYLRDYEQYF.

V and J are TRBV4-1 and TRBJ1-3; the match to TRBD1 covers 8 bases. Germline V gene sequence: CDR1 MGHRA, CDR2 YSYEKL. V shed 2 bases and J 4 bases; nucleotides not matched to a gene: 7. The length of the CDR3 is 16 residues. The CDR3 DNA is TGCGCCAGCAGCCAACTGGGACAGGTTGTGGGAAACACCATATATTTT. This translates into CASSQLGQVVGNTIYF.

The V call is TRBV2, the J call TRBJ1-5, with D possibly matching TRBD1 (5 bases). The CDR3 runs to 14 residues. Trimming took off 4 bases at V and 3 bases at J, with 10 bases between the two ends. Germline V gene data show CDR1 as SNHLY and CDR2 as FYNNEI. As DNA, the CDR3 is TGTGCCAGCAGTGCCGAGACAGACAATCAGCCCCAGCATTTT. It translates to CASSAETDNQPQHF. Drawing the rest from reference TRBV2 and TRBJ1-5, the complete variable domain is EPEVTQTPSHQVTQMGQEVILRCVPISNHLYFYWYRQILGQKVEFLVSFYNNEISEKSEIFDDQFSVERPDGSNFTLKIRSTKLEDSAMYFCASSAETDNQPQHFGDGTRLSIL.